This TCR beta chain was identified in a study of blood T cells in healthy people across ages. The second PCR ran about 6 to 12 cycles with a sample-barcoded 5' primer and J-beta primers. Each cDNA molecule, via a template-switch adaptor with 12 random nucleotides, was tagged. MiXCR was run by TCRdb on the 5' RACE reads, yielding one entry per CDR3 protein. The table includes about 690,000 distinct CDR3 sequences, roughly 43% detected once. This clonotype has just a few counts. Antigen unknown. Peripheral blood, about 10 milliliters per donor, was collected. General study results and limits: Per million T cells, TCR beta diversity dropped roughly linearly as age increased.

CDR1 is KGHDR and CDR2 is SFDVKD in the germline V gene. This CDR3 has 18 amino acids. V shed 2 bases and J 2 bases; nucleotides not matched to a gene: 7. The sample was blood. This chain joins TRBV24-1 and TRBJ2-1; 11 nucleotides line up with TRBD2. The source is a man at least 80 years old in good health. CDR3 coding DNA: TGTGCCACCAGTGATTGGGGTAGCGGGAGGGGCGCCTACAATGAGCAGTTCTTC. It encodes CATSDWGSGRGAYNEQFF.